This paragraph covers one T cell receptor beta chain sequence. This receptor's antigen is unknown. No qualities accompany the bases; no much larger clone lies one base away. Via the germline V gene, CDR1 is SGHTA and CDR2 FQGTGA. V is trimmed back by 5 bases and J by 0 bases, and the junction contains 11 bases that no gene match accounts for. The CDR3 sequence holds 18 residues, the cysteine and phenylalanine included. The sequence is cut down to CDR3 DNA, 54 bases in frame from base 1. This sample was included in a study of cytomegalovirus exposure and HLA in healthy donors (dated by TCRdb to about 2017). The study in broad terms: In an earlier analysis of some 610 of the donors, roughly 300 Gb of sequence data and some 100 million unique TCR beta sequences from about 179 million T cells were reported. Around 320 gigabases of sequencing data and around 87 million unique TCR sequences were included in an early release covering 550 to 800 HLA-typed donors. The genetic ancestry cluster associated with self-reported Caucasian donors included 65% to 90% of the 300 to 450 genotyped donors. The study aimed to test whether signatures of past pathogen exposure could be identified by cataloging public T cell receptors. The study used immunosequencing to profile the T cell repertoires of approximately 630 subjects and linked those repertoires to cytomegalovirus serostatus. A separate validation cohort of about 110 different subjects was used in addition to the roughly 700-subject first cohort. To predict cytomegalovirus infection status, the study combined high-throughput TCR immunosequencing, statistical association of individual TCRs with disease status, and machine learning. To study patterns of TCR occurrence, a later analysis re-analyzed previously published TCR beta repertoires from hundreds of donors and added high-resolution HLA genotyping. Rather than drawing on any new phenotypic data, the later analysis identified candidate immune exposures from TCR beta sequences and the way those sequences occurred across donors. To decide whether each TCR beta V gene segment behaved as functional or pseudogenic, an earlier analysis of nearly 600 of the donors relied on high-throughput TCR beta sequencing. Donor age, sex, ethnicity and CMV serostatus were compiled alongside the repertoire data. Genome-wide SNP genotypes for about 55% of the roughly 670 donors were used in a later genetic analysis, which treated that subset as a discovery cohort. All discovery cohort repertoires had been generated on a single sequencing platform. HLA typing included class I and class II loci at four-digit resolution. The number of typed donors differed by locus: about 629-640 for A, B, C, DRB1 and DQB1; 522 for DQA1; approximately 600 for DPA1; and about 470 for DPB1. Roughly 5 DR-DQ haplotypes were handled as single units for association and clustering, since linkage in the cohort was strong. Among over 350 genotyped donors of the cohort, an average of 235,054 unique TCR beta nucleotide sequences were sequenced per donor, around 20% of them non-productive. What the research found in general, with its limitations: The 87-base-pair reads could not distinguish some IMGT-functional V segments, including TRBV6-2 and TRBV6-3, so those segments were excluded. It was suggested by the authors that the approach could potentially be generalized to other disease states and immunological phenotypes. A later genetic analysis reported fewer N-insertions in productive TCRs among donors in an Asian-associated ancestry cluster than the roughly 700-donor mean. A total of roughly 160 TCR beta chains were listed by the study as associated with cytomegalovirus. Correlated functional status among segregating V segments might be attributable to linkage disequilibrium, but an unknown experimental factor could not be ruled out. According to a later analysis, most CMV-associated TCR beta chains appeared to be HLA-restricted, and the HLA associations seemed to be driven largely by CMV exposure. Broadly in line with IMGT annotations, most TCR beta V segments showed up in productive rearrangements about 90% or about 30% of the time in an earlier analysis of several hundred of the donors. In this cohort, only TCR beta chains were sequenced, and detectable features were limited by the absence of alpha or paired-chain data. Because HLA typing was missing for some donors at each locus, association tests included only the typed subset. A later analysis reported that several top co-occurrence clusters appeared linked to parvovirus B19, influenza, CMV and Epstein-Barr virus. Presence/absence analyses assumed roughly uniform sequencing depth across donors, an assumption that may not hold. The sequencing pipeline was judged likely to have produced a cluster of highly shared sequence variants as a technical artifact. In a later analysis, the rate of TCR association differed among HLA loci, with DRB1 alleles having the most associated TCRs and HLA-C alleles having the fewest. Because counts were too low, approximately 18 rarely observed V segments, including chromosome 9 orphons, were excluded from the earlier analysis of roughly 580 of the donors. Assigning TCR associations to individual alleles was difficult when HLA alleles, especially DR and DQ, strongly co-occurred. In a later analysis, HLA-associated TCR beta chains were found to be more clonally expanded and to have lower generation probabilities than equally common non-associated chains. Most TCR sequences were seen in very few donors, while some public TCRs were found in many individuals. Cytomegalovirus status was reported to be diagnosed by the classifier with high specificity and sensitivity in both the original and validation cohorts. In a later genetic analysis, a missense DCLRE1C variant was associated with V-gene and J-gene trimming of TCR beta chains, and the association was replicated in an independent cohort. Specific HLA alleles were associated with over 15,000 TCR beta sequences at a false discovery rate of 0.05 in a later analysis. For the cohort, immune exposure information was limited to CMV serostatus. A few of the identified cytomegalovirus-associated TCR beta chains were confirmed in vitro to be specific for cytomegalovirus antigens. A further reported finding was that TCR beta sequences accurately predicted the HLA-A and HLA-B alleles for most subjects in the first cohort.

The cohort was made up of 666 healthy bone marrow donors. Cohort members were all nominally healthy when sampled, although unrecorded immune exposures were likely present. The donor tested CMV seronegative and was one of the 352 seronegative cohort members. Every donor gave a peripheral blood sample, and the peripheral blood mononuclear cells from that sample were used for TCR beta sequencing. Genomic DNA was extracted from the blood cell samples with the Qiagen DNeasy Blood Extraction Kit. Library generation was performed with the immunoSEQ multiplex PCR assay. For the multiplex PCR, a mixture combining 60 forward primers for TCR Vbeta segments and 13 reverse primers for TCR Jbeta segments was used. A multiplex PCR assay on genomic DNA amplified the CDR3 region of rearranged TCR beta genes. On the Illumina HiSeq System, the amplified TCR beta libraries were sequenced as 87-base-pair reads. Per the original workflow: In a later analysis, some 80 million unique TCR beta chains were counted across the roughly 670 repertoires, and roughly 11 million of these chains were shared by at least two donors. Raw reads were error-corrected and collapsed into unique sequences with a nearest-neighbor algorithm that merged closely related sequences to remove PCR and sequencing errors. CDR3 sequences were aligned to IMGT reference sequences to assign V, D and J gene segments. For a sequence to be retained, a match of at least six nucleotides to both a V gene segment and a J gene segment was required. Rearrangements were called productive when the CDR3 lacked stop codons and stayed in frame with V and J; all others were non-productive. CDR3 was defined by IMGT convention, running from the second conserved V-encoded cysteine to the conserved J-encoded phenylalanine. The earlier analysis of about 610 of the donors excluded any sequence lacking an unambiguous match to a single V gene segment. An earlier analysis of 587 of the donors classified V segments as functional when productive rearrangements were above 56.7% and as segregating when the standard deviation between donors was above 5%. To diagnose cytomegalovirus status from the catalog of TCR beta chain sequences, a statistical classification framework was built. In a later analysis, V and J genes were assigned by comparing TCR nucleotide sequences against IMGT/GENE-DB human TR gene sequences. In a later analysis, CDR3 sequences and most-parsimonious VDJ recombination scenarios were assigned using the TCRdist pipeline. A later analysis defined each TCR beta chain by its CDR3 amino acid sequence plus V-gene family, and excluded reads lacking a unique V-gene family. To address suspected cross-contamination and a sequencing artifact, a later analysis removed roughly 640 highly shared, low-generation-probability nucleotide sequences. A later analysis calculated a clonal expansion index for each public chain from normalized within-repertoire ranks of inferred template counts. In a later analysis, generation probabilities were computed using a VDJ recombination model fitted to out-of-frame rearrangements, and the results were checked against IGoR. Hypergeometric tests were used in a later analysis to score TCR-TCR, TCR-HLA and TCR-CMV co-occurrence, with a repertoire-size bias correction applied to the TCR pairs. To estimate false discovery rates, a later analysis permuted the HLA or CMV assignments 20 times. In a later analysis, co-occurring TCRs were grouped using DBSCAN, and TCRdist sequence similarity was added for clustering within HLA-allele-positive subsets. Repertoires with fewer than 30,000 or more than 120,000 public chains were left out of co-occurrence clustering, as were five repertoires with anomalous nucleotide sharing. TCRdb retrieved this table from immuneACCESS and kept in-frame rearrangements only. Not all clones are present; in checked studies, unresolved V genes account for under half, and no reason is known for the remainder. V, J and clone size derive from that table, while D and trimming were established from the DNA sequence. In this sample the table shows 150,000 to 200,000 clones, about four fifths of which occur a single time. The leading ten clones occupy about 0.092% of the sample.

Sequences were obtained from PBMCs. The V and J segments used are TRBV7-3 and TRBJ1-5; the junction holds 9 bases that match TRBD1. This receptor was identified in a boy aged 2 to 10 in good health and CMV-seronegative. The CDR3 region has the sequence CASSRRDREGNSNQPQHF. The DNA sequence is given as TGTGCCAGCAGCCGTCGGGACAGGGAGGGGAATAGCAATCAGCCCCAGCATTTT.